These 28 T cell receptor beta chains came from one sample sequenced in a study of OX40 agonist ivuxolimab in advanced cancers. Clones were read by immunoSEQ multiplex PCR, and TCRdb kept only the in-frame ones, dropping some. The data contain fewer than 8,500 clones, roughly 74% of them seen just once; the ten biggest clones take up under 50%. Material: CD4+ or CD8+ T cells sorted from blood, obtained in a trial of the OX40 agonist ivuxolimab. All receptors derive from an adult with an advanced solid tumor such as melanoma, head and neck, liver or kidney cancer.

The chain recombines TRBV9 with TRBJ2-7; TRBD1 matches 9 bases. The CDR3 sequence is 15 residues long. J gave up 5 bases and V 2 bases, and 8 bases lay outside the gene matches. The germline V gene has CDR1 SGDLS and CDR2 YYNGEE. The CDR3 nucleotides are TGTGCCAGCAGCGTCCGGGACAGGGCTATAGACGAGCAGTACTTC. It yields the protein CASSVRDRAIDEQYF.

The CDR3 nucleotides are TGTGCCAGCAGTCCTTGGGCCCATAGCAATCAGCCCCAGCATTTT. As protein: CASSPWAHSNQPQHF. This chain links TRBV27 with TRBJ1-5; D gene ambiguous. The V end lost 5 bases, the J end lost 0 bases, and 11 bases lay between the germline ends. The CDR3 length is 15 residues. The germline V gene has CDR1 MNHEY and CDR2 SMNVEV (reference sequence).

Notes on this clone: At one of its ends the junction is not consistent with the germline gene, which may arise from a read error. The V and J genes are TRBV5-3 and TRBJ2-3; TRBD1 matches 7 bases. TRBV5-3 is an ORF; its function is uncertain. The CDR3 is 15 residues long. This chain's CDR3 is CASSLTGMRGDTQYF. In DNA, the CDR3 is TGTGCCAGCAGCTTGACAGGGATGAGGGGAGATACGCAGTATTTT.

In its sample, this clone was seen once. CDR3 protein: CASSLTGGTTGNTIYF. For the CDR3, the DNA is TGTGCCAGCAGTTTAACCGGCGGAACCACTGGAAACACCATATATTTT. The gene calls are TRBV27 and TRBJ1-3; D unresolved. The CDR3 spans 16 residues. CDR1 and CDR2 (germline): MNHEY, SMNVEV (reference sequence). Trimming shortened V by 2 bases and J by 2 bases, and 13 bases separated the two germline ends.

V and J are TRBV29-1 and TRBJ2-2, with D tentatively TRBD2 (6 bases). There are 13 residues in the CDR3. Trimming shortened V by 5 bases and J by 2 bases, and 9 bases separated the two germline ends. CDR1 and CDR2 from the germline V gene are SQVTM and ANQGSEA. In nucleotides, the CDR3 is TGCAGCGTTCGCGGGGACAACACCGGGGAGCTGTTTTTT. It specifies CSVRGDNTGELFF.

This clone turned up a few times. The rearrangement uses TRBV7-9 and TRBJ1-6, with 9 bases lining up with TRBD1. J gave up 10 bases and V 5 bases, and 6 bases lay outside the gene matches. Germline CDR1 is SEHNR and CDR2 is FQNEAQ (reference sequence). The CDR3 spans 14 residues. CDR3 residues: CASSRTGVKSPLHF. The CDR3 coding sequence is TGTGCCAGCAGCCGGACAGGGGTAAAGTCACCCCTCCACTTT.

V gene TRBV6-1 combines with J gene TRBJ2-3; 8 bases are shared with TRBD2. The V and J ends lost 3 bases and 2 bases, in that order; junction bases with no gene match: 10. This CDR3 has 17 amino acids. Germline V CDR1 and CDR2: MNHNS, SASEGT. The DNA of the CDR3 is TGTGCCAGCAGTGAGGGGGCAGGCGGGGGGATCACAGATACGCAGTATTTT. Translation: CASSEGAGGGITDTQYF.

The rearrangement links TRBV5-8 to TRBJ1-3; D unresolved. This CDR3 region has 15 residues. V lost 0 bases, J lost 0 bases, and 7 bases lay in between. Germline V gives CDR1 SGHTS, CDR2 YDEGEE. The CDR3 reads CASSLDLSSGNTIYF. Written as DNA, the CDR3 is TGTGCCAGCAGCTTGGACTTAAGCTCTGGAAACACCATATATTTT.

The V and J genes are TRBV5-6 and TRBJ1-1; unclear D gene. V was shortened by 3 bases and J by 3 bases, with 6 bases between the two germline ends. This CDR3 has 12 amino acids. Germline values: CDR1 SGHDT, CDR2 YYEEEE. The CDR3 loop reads CASSSDYTEAFF. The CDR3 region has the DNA TGTGCCAGCAGCTCGGACTACACTGAAGCTTTCTTT.

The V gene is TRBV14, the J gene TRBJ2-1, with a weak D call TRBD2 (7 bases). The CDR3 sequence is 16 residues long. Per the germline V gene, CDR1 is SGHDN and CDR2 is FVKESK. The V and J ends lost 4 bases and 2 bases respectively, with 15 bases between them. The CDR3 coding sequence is TGTGCCAGCAGCCCCTTACGGGGGGCTGCCTACAATGAGCAGTTCTTC. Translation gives CASSPLRGAAYNEQFF. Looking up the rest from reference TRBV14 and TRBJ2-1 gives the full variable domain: EAGVTQFPSHSVIEKGQTVTLRCDPISGHDNLYWYRRVMGKEIKFLLHFVKESKQDESGMPNNRFLAERTGGTYSTLKVQPAELEDSGVYFCASSPLRGAAYNEQFFGPGTRLTVL.

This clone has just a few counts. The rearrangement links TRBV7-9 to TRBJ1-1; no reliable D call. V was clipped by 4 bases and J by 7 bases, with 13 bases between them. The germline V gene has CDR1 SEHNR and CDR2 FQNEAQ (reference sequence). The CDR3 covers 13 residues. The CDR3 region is CASSYPSWGEAFF. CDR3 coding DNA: TGTGCCAGCAGCTATCCGTCGTGGGGTGAAGCTTTCTTT. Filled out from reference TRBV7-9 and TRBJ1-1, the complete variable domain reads DTGVSQNPRHKITKRGQNVTFRCDPISEHNRLYWYRQTLGQGPEFLTYFQNEAQLEKSRLLSDRFSAERPKGSFSTLEIQRTEQGDSAMYLCASSYPSWGEAFFGQGTRLTVV.

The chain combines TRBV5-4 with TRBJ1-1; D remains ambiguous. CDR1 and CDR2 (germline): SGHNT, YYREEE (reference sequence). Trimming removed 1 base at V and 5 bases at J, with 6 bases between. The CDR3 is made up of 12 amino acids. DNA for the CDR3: TGTGCCAGCAGCTTGTCGGGAACTGAAGCTTTCTTT. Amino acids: CASSLSGTEAFF.

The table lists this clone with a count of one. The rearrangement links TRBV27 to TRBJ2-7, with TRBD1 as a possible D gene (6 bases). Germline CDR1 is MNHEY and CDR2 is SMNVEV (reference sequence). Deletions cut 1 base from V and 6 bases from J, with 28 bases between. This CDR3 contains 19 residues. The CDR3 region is CASSLFAGQPNTVHFEQYF. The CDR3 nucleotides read TGTGCCAGCAGTTTATTTGCCGGACAGCCAAACACGGTTCACTTCGAGCAGTACTTC.

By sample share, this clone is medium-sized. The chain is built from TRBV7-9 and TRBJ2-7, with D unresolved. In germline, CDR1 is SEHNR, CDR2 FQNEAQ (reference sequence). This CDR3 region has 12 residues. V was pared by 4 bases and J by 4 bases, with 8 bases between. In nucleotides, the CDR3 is TGTGCCAGCAGCTCGATGAGGTACGAGCAGTACTTC. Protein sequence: CASSSMRYEQYF.

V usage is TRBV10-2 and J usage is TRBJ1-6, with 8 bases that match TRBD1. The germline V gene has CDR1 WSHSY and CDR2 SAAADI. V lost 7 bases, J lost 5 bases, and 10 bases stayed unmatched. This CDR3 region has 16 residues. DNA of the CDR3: TGCGCCAGCACCGGACCCCCGACAGGGGATAATTCACCCCTCCACTTT. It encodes CASTGPPTGDNSPLHF.

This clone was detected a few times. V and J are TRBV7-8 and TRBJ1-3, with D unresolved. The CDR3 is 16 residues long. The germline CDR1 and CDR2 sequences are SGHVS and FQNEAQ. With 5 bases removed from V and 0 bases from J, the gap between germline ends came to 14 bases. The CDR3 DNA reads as TGTGCCAGCAGCCCTGGCGGGTTGAGCTCTGGAAACACCATATATTTT. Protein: CASSPGGLSSGNTIYF.

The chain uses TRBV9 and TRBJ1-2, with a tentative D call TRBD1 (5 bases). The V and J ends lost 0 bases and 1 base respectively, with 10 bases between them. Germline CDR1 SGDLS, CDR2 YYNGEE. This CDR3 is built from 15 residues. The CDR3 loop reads CASSVELRGNYGYTF. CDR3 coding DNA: TGTGCCAGCAGCGTAGAGTTGAGGGGTAACTATGGCTACACCTTC. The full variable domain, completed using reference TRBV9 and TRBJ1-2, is DSGVTQTPKHLITATGQRVTLRCSPRSGDLSVYWYQQSLDQGLQFLIQYYNGEERAKGNILERFSAQQFPDLHSELNLSSLELGDSALYFCASSVELRGNYGYTFGSGTRLTVV.

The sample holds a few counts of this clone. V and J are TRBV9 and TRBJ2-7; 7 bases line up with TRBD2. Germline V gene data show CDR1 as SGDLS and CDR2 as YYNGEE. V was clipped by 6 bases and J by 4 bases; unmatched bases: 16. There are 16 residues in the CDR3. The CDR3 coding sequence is TGTGCCAGCACCCCAGCGGGGTCTTCCTACGTTTACGAGCAGTACTTC. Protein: CASTPAGSSYVYEQYF.

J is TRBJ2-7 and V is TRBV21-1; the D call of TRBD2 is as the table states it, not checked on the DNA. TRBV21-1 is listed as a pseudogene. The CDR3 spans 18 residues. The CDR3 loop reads CASSNAPSGTSISYEQYF. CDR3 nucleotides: TGTGCCAGCAGCAACGCGCCCTCCGGGACTAGCATCTCCTACGAGCAGTACTTC.

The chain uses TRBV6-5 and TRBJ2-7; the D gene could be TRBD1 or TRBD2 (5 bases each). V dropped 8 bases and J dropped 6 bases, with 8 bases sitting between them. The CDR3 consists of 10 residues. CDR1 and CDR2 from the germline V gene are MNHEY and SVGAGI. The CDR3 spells CASGAGEQYF. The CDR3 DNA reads TGTGCCAGCGGGGCGGGCGAGCAGTACTTC.

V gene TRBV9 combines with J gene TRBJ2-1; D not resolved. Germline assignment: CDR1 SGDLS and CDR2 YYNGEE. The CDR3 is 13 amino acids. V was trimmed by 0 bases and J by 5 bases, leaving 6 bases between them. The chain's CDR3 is CASSVAGNNEQFF. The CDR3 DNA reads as TGTGCCAGCAGCGTAGCTGGTAACAATGAGCAGTTCTTC.

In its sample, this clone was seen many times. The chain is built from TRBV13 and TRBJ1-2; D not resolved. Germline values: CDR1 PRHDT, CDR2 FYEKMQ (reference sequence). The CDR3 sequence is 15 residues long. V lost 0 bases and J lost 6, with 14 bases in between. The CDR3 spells CASSLGLEWTNGYTF. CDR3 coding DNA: TGTGCCAGCAGCTTAGGTTTGGAGTGGACGAATGGCTACACCTTC.

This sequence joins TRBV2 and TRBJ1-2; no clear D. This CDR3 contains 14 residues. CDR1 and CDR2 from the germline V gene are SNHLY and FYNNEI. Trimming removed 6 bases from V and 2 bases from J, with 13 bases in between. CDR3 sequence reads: CASRAFSENYGYTF. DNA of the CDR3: TGTGCCAGCAGAGCTTTTAGTGAGAACTATGGCTACACCTTC.

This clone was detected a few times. As DNA, the CDR3 is TGCGCCAGCAGCCAACGAACCGGGACAGGGAATCAGCCCCAGCATTTT. Translating it yields CASSQRTGTGNQPQHF. V gene TRBV4-1 combines with J gene TRBJ1-5, with 9 bases identical to TRBD1. J gave up 4 bases and V 2 bases, and 6 bases lay outside the gene matches. The germline gives CDR1 MGHRA, CDR2 YSYEKL. The CDR3 is 16 amino acids.

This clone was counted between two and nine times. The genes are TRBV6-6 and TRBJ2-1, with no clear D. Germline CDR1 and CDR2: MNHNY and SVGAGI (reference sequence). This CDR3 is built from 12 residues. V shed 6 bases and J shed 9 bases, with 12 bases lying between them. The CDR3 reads CASSPLRGEQFF. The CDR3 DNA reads TGTGCCAGCAGCCCCCTTCGCGGTGAGCAGTTCTTC.

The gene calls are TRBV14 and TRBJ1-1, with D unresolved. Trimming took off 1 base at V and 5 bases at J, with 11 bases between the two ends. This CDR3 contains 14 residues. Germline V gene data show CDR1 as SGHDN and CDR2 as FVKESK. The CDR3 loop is CASSQGSRPTEAFF. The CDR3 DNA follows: TGTGCCAGCAGCCAAGGGTCCAGGCCTACTGAAGCTTTCTTT.

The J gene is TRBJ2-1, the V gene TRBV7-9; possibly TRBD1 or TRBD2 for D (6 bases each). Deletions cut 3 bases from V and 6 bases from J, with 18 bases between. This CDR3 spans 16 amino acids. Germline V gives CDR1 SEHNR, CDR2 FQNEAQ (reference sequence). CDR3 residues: CASSFTGTVGVNEQFF. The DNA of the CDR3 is TGTGCCAGCAGCTTCACAGGGACTGTGGGTGTCAATGAGCAGTTCTTC.

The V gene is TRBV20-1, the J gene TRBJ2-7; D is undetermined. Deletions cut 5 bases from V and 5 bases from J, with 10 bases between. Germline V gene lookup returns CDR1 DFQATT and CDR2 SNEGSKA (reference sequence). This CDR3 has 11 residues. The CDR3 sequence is CSAGPSHEQYF. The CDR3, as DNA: TGCAGTGCTGGACCGAGCCACGAGCAGTACTTC.